These T cell receptor beta chains were read from a single sample in a study of vaccination and CD4 T cells after COVID-19. TCRdb called the PCR reads again in MiXCR, with one record for every CDR3 protein. The sample consists of 10,000 or so distinct CDR3 sequences, approximately 61% of them appearing once. For these receptors, no antigen is known. Sequences were obtained from CD4+ T cells from blood, cultured in vitro. The receptors stem from a human donor who had recovered from COVID-19. The CDR3 runs from the conserved cysteine through the conserved F or W. The order of the fields is CDR3 protein, CDR3 DNA, D gene, V gene, clone size, J gene. The D gene is left open where the match is weak. Clone size, where shown, is once, few, many, or a class for clones that have expanded.

CASSGQGAGATQYF,TGTGCCAGCAGTGGACAGGGGGCCGGGGCGACCCAGTACTTC,TRBD1,TRBV2,few,TRBJ2-5
CASRTPGGGGASDTQYF,TGTGCCAGCAGGACTCCGGGAGGCGGGGGGGCCTCCGATACGCAGTATTTT,TRBD2,TRBV6-1,NA,TRBJ2-3
CAILTRVGGSAEAFF,TGTGCCATCCTGACACGAGTGGGGGGCAGTGCTGAAGCTTTCTTT,NA,TRBV6-2/TRBV6-3,few,TRBJ1-1
CASSQSSGVTGELFF,TGTGCTAGCAGCCAATCTAGCGGAGTCACCGGGGAGCTGTTTTTT,TRBD2,TRBV7-7,NA,TRBJ2-2
CASSARQGGSYGYTF,TGCGCCAGCAGCGCCCGACAGGGGGGATCCTATGGCTACACCTTC,TRBD1,TRBV5-1,NA,TRBJ1-2
CASSSGHESNQPQHF,TGTGCCAGCAGCTCCGGTCATGAGAGCAATCAGCCCCAGCATTTT,NA,TRBV6-4,once,TRBJ1-5
CASSEGTGRNTEAFF,TGTGCCAGCAGTGAAGGGACAGGGAGGAACACTGAAGCTTTCTTT,TRBD1,TRBV2,few,TRBJ1-1
CASSLKAGRGDTQYF,TGTGCCAGCAGTTTAAAAGCGGGCCGGGGGGATACGCAGTATTTT,NA,TRBV12-3/TRBV12-4,medium-sized,TRBJ2-3
CASSYGGRTQHF,TGTGCCAGCAGTTACGGGGGCCGGACCCAGCATTTT,NA,TRBV6-5,few,TRBJ1-5
CASSGLRGRGNEKLFF,TGTGCCAGCAGCGGTCTGAGGGGGCGAGGTAATGAAAAACTGTTTTTT,TRBD1,TRBV7-9,medium-sized,TRBJ1-4
CASSLWESGRDTDTQYF,TGTGCCAGCAGCTTATGGGAGTCCGGGCGGGACACAGATACGCAGTATTTT,NA,TRBV7-8,NA,TRBJ2-3
CASSLMNTEAFF,TGTGCCAGCTCCTTAATGAACACTGAAGCTTTCTTT,NA,TRBV18,NA,TRBJ1-1
CASSLGPGSNQPQHF,TGTGCCAGCAGTTTAGGCCCGGGTAGCAATCAGCCCCAGCATTTT,NA,TRBV6-5,few,TRBJ1-5
CASTLHLGAKGYTF,TGTGCCAGCACTCTTCATCTAGGGGCCAAAGGCTACACCTTC,NA,TRBV12-3/TRBV12-4,few,TRBJ1-2
CASRDREGPYEQYF,TGTGCCAGCAGAGACAGGGAGGGACCCTACGAGCAGTACTTC,NA,TRBV7-8,NA,TRBJ2-7
CASSLAGGPYEQYF,TGTGCCAGTAGTTTAGCGGGAGGGCCCTACGAGCAGTACTTC,TRBD2,TRBV19,NA,TRBJ2-7
CASSSPWGGEILDTQYF,TGTGCCAGCAGCTCCCCTTGGGGGGGGGAAATCTTGGATACGCAGTATTTT,TRBD2,TRBV7-7,once,TRBJ2-3
CASSLAHPGDEQYF,TGTGCCAGCAGCTTAGCCCATCCCGGGGACGAGCAGTACTTC,NA,TRBV11-2,NA,TRBJ2-7
CASSGRDYGYTF,TGTGCCAGCAGCGGAAGAGACTATGGCTACACCTTC,NA,TRBV6-1,NA,TRBJ1-2
CTSSFSGSLNEQFF,TGTACCAGCAGTTTTTCGGGGTCTCTCAATGAGCAGTTCTTC,NA,TRBV12-3/TRBV12-4,NA,TRBJ2-1
CSARDLGYQETQYF,TGCAGTGCTAGAGATCTCGGGTACCAAGAGACCCAGTACTTC,NA,TRBV20-1,NA,TRBJ2-5
CASSRASGNTGELFF,TGTGCCAGCAGCCGCGCTAGCGGGAATACCGGGGAGCTGTTTTTT,TRBD2,TRBV5-4,NA,TRBJ2-2
CASSLARSDTQYF,TGTGCCAGCAGCTTAGCCAGGAGCGATACGCAGTATTTT,NA,TRBV7-2,NA,TRBJ2-3
CASSLGDTDRASYEQYF,TGCGCCAGCAGCTTGGGGGACACGGACAGGGCCTCCTACGAGCAGTACTTC,TRBD1,TRBV5-1,once,TRBJ2-7
CASSSLGTQYF,TGTGCCAGCAGCTCCCTGGGTACGCAGTATTTT,NA,TRBV7-2,NA,TRBJ2-3
CASSPSVNSPLHF,TGTGCCAGCAGCCCTTCAGTTAATTCACCCCTCCACTTT,NA,TRBV7-3,few,TRBJ1-6
CASSPPGSSNTEAFF,TGTGCCAGCTCACCTCCAGGGAGTAGTAACACTGAAGCTTTCTTT,NA,TRBV18,NA,TRBJ1-1
CATSRPGYFSGNTIYF,TGTGCCACCAGCAGACCCGGGTACTTCTCTGGAAACACCATATATTTT,NA,TRBV15,large,TRBJ1-3
CASTPFRGNEQFF,TGTGCCAGCACCCCTTTCCGGGGAAATGAGCAGTTCTTC,NA,TRBV6-1,NA,TRBJ2-1
CASSWARGNSPLHF,TGTGCCAGCAGTTGGGCCAGGGGGAATTCACCCCTCCACTTT,TRBD1,TRBV6-5,once,TRBJ1-6
CASSKGGQPQHF,TGTGCCAGTTCTAAGGGGGGTCAGCCCCAGCATTTT,NA,TRBV11-3,NA,TRBJ1-5
CAISDRDRQSNYGYTF,TGTGCCATCAGTGACCGGGACAGGCAGTCTAACTATGGCTACACCTTC,TRBD1,TRBV10-3,NA,TRBJ1-2
CATKMVGGGNTGELFF,TGTGCCACCAAAATGGTGGGGGGAGGGAACACCGGGGAGCTGTTTTTT,NA,TRBV19,NA,TRBJ2-2
CASKTGGTGELFF,TGCGCCAGCAAGACGGGAGGAACCGGGGAGCTGTTTTTT,TRBD2,TRBV10-2,NA,TRBJ2-2
CSVVRDTYPDTQYF,TGCAGCGTCGTCCGGGACACCTATCCAGATACGCAGTATTTT,NA,TRBV29-1,few,TRBJ2-3
CASSLGGTSDFYGYTF,TGTGCCAGCAGTTTGGGGGGGACGAGCGATTTCTATGGCTACACCTTC,NA,TRBV28,once,TRBJ1-2
CSVQATTEAFF,TGCAGCGTACAGGCTACAACTGAAGCTTTCTTT,NA,TRBV29-1,NA,TRBJ1-1
CATSRNLDRQETQYF,TGTGCCACCAGCAGAAACTTGGACAGACAAGAGACCCAGTACTTC,NA,TRBV15,NA,TRBJ2-5
CSARDWAGSSEETQYF,TGCAGTGCTAGAGATTGGGCAGGGAGTTCGGAAGAGACCCAGTACTTC,NA,TRBV20-1,NA,TRBJ2-5
CSASISGGPGFQVDSPLHF,TGCAGTGCTTCCATCTCAGGGGGCCCCGGATTCCAGGTGGATTCACCCCTCCACTTT,TRBD1,TRBV20-1,once,TRBJ1-6
CASSLGESYSNQPQHF,TGTGCCAGCAGCTTAGGGGAAAGCTATAGCAATCAGCCCCAGCATTTT,NA,TRBV11-2,NA,TRBJ1-5
CASSDSTSLNQPQHF,TGTGCCAGCAGTGACTCCACATCCTTGAATCAGCCCCAGCATTTT,NA,TRBV28,few,TRBJ1-5
CASSEILAGGETQYF,TGTGCCAGCAGTGAAATCCTAGCGGGAGGGGAGACCCAGTACTTC,TRBD2,TRBV2,few,TRBJ2-5
CASSPHSGGSQETQYF,TGCGCCAGCAGCCCCCACAGCGGGGGTTCCCAAGAGACCCAGTACTTC,TRBD2,TRBV5-1,NA,TRBJ2-5
CASRATGGRGNPQHF,TGTGCCAGCAGGGCGACAGGGGGGCGCGGAAATCCCCAGCATTTT,TRBD1,TRBV2,NA,TRBJ1-5
CASSILGLAGNQETQYF,TGTGCCAGTAGTATCCTGGGACTAGCGGGAAACCAAGAGACCCAGTACTTC,TRBD2,TRBV19,NA,TRBJ2-5
CASSYSDRIYRVFF,TGTGCCAGCAGTTACTCGGACAGGATCTACCGTGTTTTCTTT,TRBD1,TRBV6-5,NA,TRBJ1-1
CSARDPRGPGETQYF,TGCAGTGCTAGAGACCCCCGTGGACCGGGAGAGACCCAGTACTTC,NA,TRBV20-1,NA,TRBJ2-5
CASSGGRTVGIETQYF,TGTGCCAGCAGCGGGGGAAGGACAGTAGGGATAGAGACCCAGTACTTC,NA,TRBV9,NA,TRBJ2-5
CASSLWTSGTRYF,TGTGCCAGCAGCCTTTGGACTAGCGGCACTCGGTATTTT,TRBD2,TRBV3-1,NA,TRBJ2-3
CASTLQGGPVRPNYGYTF,TGTGCCAGCACCCTTCAGGGGGGCCCAGTACGCCCTAACTATGGCTACACCTTC,TRBD1,TRBV12-3/TRBV12-4,NA,TRBJ1-2
CSASLGGRNQNSPLHF,TGCAGTGCTAGTTTGGGTGGGCGCAATCAGAATTCACCCCTCCACTTT,NA,TRBV20-1,few,TRBJ1-6
CASSKLQQGATEAFF,TGTGCCAGCAGTAAGTTACAGCAGGGGGCGACTGAAGCTTTCTTT,TRBD1,TRBV6-2/TRBV6-3,NA,TRBJ1-1
CASSEYNEQFF,TGTGCCAGCAGCGAGTACAATGAGCAGTTCTTC,NA,TRBV5-6,NA,TRBJ2-1